This TCR beta chain was profiled in a study of T-cell reconstitution after alpha-beta-depleted transplantation in children. The germline V gene has CDR1 SGHRS and CDR2 YFSETQ. V lost 0 bases and J lost 8, with 14 bases in between. The CDR3 loop spans 15 amino acids. Molecular barcoding with unique molecular identifiers was used for the TCRbeta library. MiXCR, run by TCRdb on the PCR reads, gives a single entry per CDR3 protein. The repertoire has 700,000 to 950,000 distinct CDR3 sequences, approximately 15% of them found once; the top ten carry around 5.3%. Remarks on this clonotype: Its antigen is unknown.

Study-wide points: It was reported that alpha-beta T cells came from several hundred expanded graft clones (about two months after transplant). Surviving thymic progenitors and recipient T cells were the source of high TCRbeta diversity at day 60 in some patients.

The clonotype comes from a male patient between 10 and 17 years old who had a stem cell transplant for acute lymphoblastic leukemia, so the T cells may come from the graft donor. V usage is TRBV5-1 and J usage is TRBJ2-2; TRBD2 might be the D (6 bases). The sequences come from PBMCs, mostly from graft donor cells, collected 360 days after TCRalphabeta/CD19-depleted stem cell transplant. The CDR3 spells CASSLDLARVGELFF. The CDR3 DNA sequence: TGCGCCAGCAGCTTGGATCTAGCGCGAGTGGGGGAGCTGTTTTTT.